The 30 T cell receptor beta chains given below trace back to one sample, sequenced in a study of neoadjuvant anti-PD-1 for oral cavity cancer. The data were produced by immunoSEQ multiplex PCR, yet TCRdb's version contains in-frame clones alone and is incomplete. The data hold roughly 14,000 clones, with around 70% observed a single time. Time point indicated: after neoadjuvant nivolumab, at surgical resection. The sample here was PBMCs, taken after nivolumab (anti-PD-1) treatment. These TCRs come from a person between 40 and 80 years old with oral cavity squamous cell carcinoma.

A few counts support this clone. This chain connects TRBV6-1 to TRBJ2-7, with D unresolved. The CDR3 contains 13 residues. The V gene lost 1 base and the J gene lost 3 bases, with 7 bases spanning the gap. Germline V CDR1 and CDR2: MNHNS, SASEGT. The chain's CDR3 is CASSEVNNYEQYF. CDR3 DNA: TGTGCCAGCAGTGAAGTCAACAACTACGAGCAGTACTTC.

CDR3 region: CASSGGGEQYF. In DNA form, the CDR3 reads TGTGCCAGCAGCGGGGGGGGCGAGCAGTACTTC. The chain joins TRBV7-6 to TRBJ2-7, with TRBD2 identical over 7 bases. The germline CDR1 and CDR2 sequences are SGHVS and FNYEAQ. The CDR3 contains 11 residues. V shed 5 bases, J shed 6 bases, and the junction held 1 base outside the gene matches.

The chain carries TRBV29-1 and TRBJ2-7; maybe TRBD1 (6 bases). There are 15 residues in the CDR3. V lost 2 bases and J lost 4, with 18 bases in between. Germline lookup yields CDR1 SQVTM and CDR2 ANQGSEA. In DNA form, the CDR3 reads TGCAGCGTTGAAAAAACCGGGACATCCTCATACGAGCAGTACTTC. It encodes CSVEKTGTSSYEQYF.

The chain combines TRBV11-2 with TRBJ1-2, with D perhaps matching TRBD1 (5 bases). The CDR3 extends over 14 amino acids. CDR1 is SGHAT, CDR2 FQNNGV, per germline. The V and J ends lost 5 bases and 4 bases respectively, with 14 bases between them. CDR3 in DNA: TGTGCCAGCAGCCCCTCCCAGGGTGCCTATGGCTACACCTTC. Its protein product is CASSPSQGAYGYTF.

This clone has only a few counts. The chain recombines TRBV18 with TRBJ2-7, with 8 bases lining up with TRBD2. The CDR3 runs 14 residues. After removal of 4 bases from V and 4 bases from J, the junction contained 6 bases not matched to a gene. CDR1 and CDR2 (germline): KGHSH, LQKENI. CDR3 sequence (DNA): TGTGCCAGCTCACGTCCGGGACTAGATTACGAGCAGTACTTC. Its translation: CASSRPGLDYEQYF.

CDR3 bases: TGTGCCAGCACCGAACTAGCGGGAGTCACCTATGAGCAGTTCTTC. As protein: CASTELAGVTYEQFF. This chain uses TRBV27 with TRBJ2-1; 11 nucleotides match TRBD2. Germline CDR1 reads MNHEY; CDR2 reads SMNVEV (reference sequence). The CDR3 runs 15 residues. Germline trimming cut 7 bases from V and 8 bases from J; bases unmatched to any gene: 10.

This chain connects TRBV7-3 to TRBJ2-3; 11 bases are shared with TRBD2. The junction had 6 bases not matched to a gene; V was cut back by 3 bases and J by 4 bases. In germline, CDR1 is SGHTA, CDR2 FQGTGA. This CDR3 region has 16 residues. In nucleotides, the CDR3 is TGTGCCAGCAGCTTGCTAGCGGGAGGCAGGGCAGATACGCAGTATTTT. This sequence encodes CASSLLAGGRADTQYF.

This clone showed up just a few times. The gene calls are TRBV7-9 and TRBJ1-3; D remains unclear. The ends were cut back, 5 bases at V and 0 bases at J, with 8 bases in the middle. Germline CDR1 is SEHNR and CDR2 is FQNEAQ (reference sequence). This CDR3 has 14 amino acids. CDR3 in amino acids: CASSNGPSGNTIYF. The CDR3 nucleotides are TGTGCCAGCAGCAACGGACCCTCTGGAAACACCATATATTTT.

The rearrangement links TRBV5-4 to TRBJ2-7, with unresolved D. The CDR3 has 14 amino acids. CDR1 is SGHNT, CDR2 YYREEE, per germline (reference sequence). The V gene lost 4 bases and the J gene lost 6 bases, with 17 bases spanning the gap. In nucleotides, the CDR3 is TGTGCCAGCAGCCCTGCTCCGGGCGTTCGCGAGCAGTACTTC. Amino acids: CASSPAPGVREQYF. Looking up the rest from reference TRBV5-4 and TRBJ2-7 gives the full variable domain: ETGVTQSPTHLIKTRGQQVTLRCSSQSGHNTVSWYQQALGQGPQFIFQYYREEENGRGNFPPRFSGLQFPNYSSELNVNALELDDSALYLCASSPAPGVREQYFGPGTRLTVT.

The chain employs TRBV11-2 and TRBJ1-1; 8 bases match TRBD1. The CDR3 loop spans 14 amino acids. Unmatched junction bases numbered 4, after V lost 2 bases and J lost 5 bases. From germline, CDR1 is SGHAT and CDR2 FQNNGV. The CDR3 spells CASSLTRGQTEAFF. CDR3 DNA: TGTGCCAGCAGCTTAACCAGGGGGCAGACTGAAGCTTTCTTT.

This sequence joins TRBV14 and TRBJ2-1; 13 nucleotides align to TRBD2. The CDR3 is 20 amino acids. The trim removed 3 bases at V and 0 bases at J, leaving 11 bases unmatched. CDR1 and CDR2 from the germline V gene are SGHDN and FVKESK. The CDR3 DNA reads as TGTGCCAGCAGCCAGCGTCTCGGACTAGCGGGGGCAAGCTCCTACAATGAGCAGTTCTTC. Residues: CASSQRLGLAGASSYNEQFF.

This clone was seen a single time. The gene calls are TRBV9 and TRBJ2-7; 9 bases map to TRBD1. The CDR3 extends over 15 amino acids. Germline V gene lookup returns CDR1 SGDLS and CDR2 YYNGEE. J gave up 4 bases and V 4 bases, and 9 bases lay outside the gene matches. The CDR3 loop is CASSPGDRAVYEQYF. The DNA of the CDR3 is TGTGCCAGCAGCCCGGGGGACAGGGCGGTATACGAGCAGTACTTC.

The chain employs TRBV5-4 and TRBJ1-2; D unresolved. V shed 4 bases and J shed 2 bases, with 3 bases lying between them. Germline V lookup: CDR1 SGHNT, CDR2 YYREEE (reference sequence). This CDR3 is 11 amino acids long. The CDR3 reads CASSRNYGYTF. The DNA for the CDR3 is TGTGCCAGCAGCCGCAACTATGGCTACACCTTC.

This clone appeared a single time. The chain is built from TRBV7-8 and TRBJ2-5, with D possibly being TRBD1 (5 bases). V was clipped by 5 bases and J by 1 base, with 11 bases between them. The CDR3 consists of 14 residues. Germline V CDR1 and CDR2: SGHVS, FQNEAQ. DNA of the CDR3: TGTGCCAGCAGCCCCCTGCAGGGCCAAGAGACCCAGTACTTC. Amino acid sequence: CASSPLQGQETQYF.

The chain carries TRBV9 and TRBJ2-1; tentatively, D is TRBD1 or TRBD2 (5 bases each). The V gene lost 2 bases and the J gene lost 6 bases, with 15 bases spanning the gap. This CDR3 spans 15 amino acids. Germline V gene lookup returns CDR1 SGDLS and CDR2 YYNGEE. CDR3 sequence: CASSVGKGTLNEQFF. The CDR3 DNA reads as TGTGCCAGCAGCGTGGGAAAAGGGACCCTCAATGAGCAGTTCTTC.

The chain combines TRBV19 with TRBJ2-7; D not certain. Germline CDR1 is LNHDA and CDR2 is SQIVND (reference sequence). The V gene lost 7 bases and the J gene lost 1 base, with 8 bases spanning the gap. This CDR3 has 12 amino acids. CDR3 region: CASTDTSYEQYF. CDR3 DNA sequence: TGTGCCAGTACTGACACTTCCTACGAGCAGTACTTC. The full variable domain, rest sourced from reference TRBV19 and TRBJ2-7, is DGGITQSPKYLFRKEGQNVTLSCEQNLNHDAMYWYRQDPGQGLRLIYYSQIVNDFQKGDIAEGYSVSREKKESFPLTVTSAQKNPTAFYLCASTDTSYEQYFGPGTRLTVT.

V gene TRBV6-1 combines with J gene TRBJ1-1; 8 positions match TRBD1. CDR1 MNHNS and CDR2 SASEGT come from the germline V gene. The CDR3 is 14 residues long. V shed 7 bases and J 1 base; nucleotides not matched to a gene: 5. The CDR3 DNA reads as TGTGCCAGCAAAACCGGACAGGGGAACACTGAAGCTTTCTTT. Translating it yields CASKTGQGNTEAFF.

The CDR3 spells CASSIRDRVNLAKNIQYF. The CDR3, as DNA: TGTGCCAGTAGTATAAGGGACAGGGTAAATCTAGCCAAAAACATTCAGTACTTC. The J gene is TRBJ2-4, the V gene TRBV19; TRBD1 matches 9 bases. Germline V gene sequence: CDR1 LNHDA, CDR2 SQIVND (reference sequence). Unmatched junction bases numbered 8, after V lost 2 bases and J lost 0 bases. This CDR3 has 18 residues.

The V and J genes are TRBV6-5 and TRBJ2-3, with no clear D. Trimming stripped 5 bases from V and 4 bases from J, with 7 bases between. CDR1 and CDR2 (germline): MNHEY, SVGAGI. The CDR3 covers 12 residues. The CDR3: CASSRRPDTQYF. The CDR3 region has the DNA TGTGCCAGCAGTCGACGGCCAGATACGCAGTATTTT.

CDR3 in amino acids: CASSQLWGGDTIYF. In DNA form, the CDR3 reads TGCGCCAGCAGCCAACTTTGGGGGGGGGACACCATATATTTT. This chain uses TRBV4-1 with TRBJ1-3, with D possibly matching TRBD1 (5 bases). This CDR3 has 14 amino acids. The V end was cut by 2 bases, the J end by 8 bases, with 13 bases between. Germline CDR1 and CDR2: MGHRA and YSYEKL.

This clone has just a few counts. The chain links TRBV6-9 to TRBJ1-5; no clear D. Looked up from germline, CDR1 is MNHGY and CDR2 is SVAAGI. Trimming removed 4 bases at V and 0 bases at J, with 4 bases between. The CDR3 contains 13 residues. The CDR3, as DNA: TGTGCCAGCAGTTCCAATAGCAATCAGCCCCAGCATTTT. The encoded protein is CASSSNSNQPQHF.

This clone has a single count. V and J are TRBV5-3 and TRBJ2-7; 9 positions agree with TRBD1. TRBV5-3 is filed as an ORF, its function uncertain. This CDR3 is built from 15 residues. V shed 0 bases, J shed 4 bases, and the junction held 5 bases outside the gene matches. CDR3 in amino acids: CARSLVRDREYEQYF. CDR3 nucleotides: TGTGCCAGAAGCTTGGTCCGGGACAGGGAGTACGAGCAGTACTTC.

The chain employs TRBV29-1 and TRBJ1-2; 12 bases match TRBD1. With V trimmed by 6 bases and J by 8 bases, 25 bases remained unmatched. Per germline, CDR1 SQVTM and CDR2 ANQGSEA. The CDR3 is 19 amino acids. In DNA form, the CDR3 reads TGCAGCGTCGGGCCACCGGGACAGGGGGCAGGTCTTCAGGCGGAGGGCTACACCTTC. Translation gives CSVGPPGQGAGLQAEGYTF.

The gene calls are TRBV5-1 and TRBJ2-2, with TRBD2 matching 7 bases. The V gene end was trimmed by 4 bases and the J gene end by 4 bases; junction bases not matched to a gene: 7. This CDR3 region has 15 residues. Germline CDR1 is SGHRS and CDR2 is YFSETQ. The CDR3 region is CASSHGLEGTGELFF. The CDR3 DNA sequence: TGCGCCAGCAGCCACGGACTAGAAGGCACCGGGGAGCTGTTTTTT.

The chain is built from TRBV12-5 and TRBJ2-4; 9 nucleotides line up with TRBD1. Germline assignment: CDR1 LGHNT and CDR2 FRNRAP. CDR3 length: 15 amino acids. Trimming at V came to 4 bases and at J to 8 bases, leaving 9 bases not matched to a gene. CDR3 protein: CASGSWDRATDIQYF. DNA for the CDR3: TGTGCTAGTGGTTCTTGGGACAGGGCTACAGACATTCAGTACTTC.

The V call is TRBV7-9, the J call TRBJ1-2; weak D call: TRBD1 (6 bases). The CDR3 has 13 residues. Germline V gene data show CDR1 as SEHNR and CDR2 as FQNEAQ (reference sequence). The V and J ends lost 3 bases and 6 bases respectively, with 11 bases between them. The CDR3 DNA follows: TGTGCCAGCAGCTTTGGGGGCAAGCATGGCTACACCTTC. Amino acids: CASSFGGKHGYTF.

In this sample, this clone turned up a few times. The V call is TRBV4-2, the J call TRBJ2-7; 10 nucleotides line up with TRBD2. Germline V gene sequence: CDR1 LGHNA, CDR2 YNFKEQ. The CDR3 totals 16 residues. The V and J ends lost 4 bases and 1 base, in that order; junction bases with no gene match: 7. Here the CDR3 reads CASSRSTSGESYEQYF. For the CDR3, the DNA is TGTGCCAGCAGCCGGTCAACTAGCGGGGAATCCTACGAGCAGTACTTC.

The CDR3 DNA follows: TGTGCCACCAGCAGAGCGCGACACTCGGTCGCAGATACGCAGTATTTT. Amino acid sequence: CATSRARHSVADTQYF. V usage is TRBV15 and J usage is TRBJ2-3; D gene unclear. This CDR3 is 16 amino acids long. Germline-derived CDR1 and CDR2 are LNHNV and YYDKDF (reference sequence). Trimming took off 1 base at V and 4 bases at J, with 15 bases between the two ends.

The chain uses TRBV6-1 and TRBJ2-7; the D call may be TRBD1 or TRBD2 (6 bases each). The V and J ends lost 5 bases and 3 bases respectively, with 14 bases between them. This CDR3 contains 14 residues. CDR1 and CDR2 from the germline V gene are MNHNS and SASEGT. DNA for the CDR3: TGTGCCAGCAGTCTGAGGGGGGACGTCTACGAGCAGTACTTC. It codes for CASSLRGDVYEQYF.

This clone was recorded a few times. The gene calls are TRBV28 and TRBJ2-7; 10 nucleotides match TRBD1. The germline gives CDR1 MDHEN, CDR2 SYDVKM. Losses at the gene ends were 5 bases for V and 6 bases for J; bases not matched to a gene: 13. This CDR3 has 16 residues. The CDR3 spells CASSRWTGTGVFEQYF. As DNA, the CDR3 is TGTGCCAGCAGTCGTTGGACCGGGACAGGGGTATTCGAGCAGTACTTC. Full variable domain (remainder filled in from reference TRBV28 and TRBJ2-7): DVKVTQSSRYLVKRTGEKVFLECVQDMDHENMFWYRQDPGLGLRLIYFSYDVKMKEKGDIPEGYSVSREKKERFSLILESASTNQTSMYLCASSRWTGTGVFEQYFGPGTRLTVT.